This T cell receptor (beta chain) was recovered during a study of blood T cell repertoires in COVID-19. The wider study: Samples of COVID-19 (acute and convalescent) were obtained from the United States, Italy and Spain. The analysed material was cDNA or gDNA that came from T cells, B-cell-depleted T cells, or PBMCs.

V gave up 4 bases and J gave up 4 bases; unmatched junction bases: 11. Germline V lookup: CDR1 SGHRS, CDR2 YFSETQ. This CDR3 has 16 amino acids. Per the authors' pipeline: Using reference gene primer amplification, nucleated cell counts were estimated. Profiled with immunoSEQ multiplex PCR; TCRdb holds only in-frame clones, not every one. For V, J and clone size, that table is used; D and trimming come from the DNA. The sample contains 200,000 to 250,000 clones, 65% to 85% of which appear only once. The V call is TRBV5-1, the J call TRBJ2-1, with TRBD2 matching over 7 bases. The sequencing sample was made of peripheral blood. The clonotype was recovered from a woman aged 25 to 45 who had recovered from COVID-19. The CDR3 loop reads CASSVVTAGKYNEQFF. CDR3 nucleotide sequence: TGCGCCAGCAGCGTCGTTACAGCGGGAAAATACAATGAGCAGTTCTTC.